This section outlines one TCR beta chain sequence together with its context. Its antigen remains unknown. The authors obtained around 2 micrograms of genomic DNA from cryopreserved PBMCs for TCR beta libraries. The germline V gene encodes CDR1 SEHNR and CDR2 FQNEAQ (reference sequence). V was clipped by 5 bases and J by 2 bases; unmatched bases: 2. CDR3 length equals 14 residues. The source of the sample is a study of cytotoxic CD8 clonotypes in ibrutinib-treated CLL. Looking at the study overall: Response sampling came at median approximately twelve months of treatment, ranging about 6 to 36 months.

The intended depth for sequencing was 1 in 200,000 to 1 in 1 million T cells. Sequencing was performed with immunoSEQ multiplex PCR; in TCRdb, only in-frame clones are kept and a portion is missing. The sample has approximately 60,000 clones, 50% to 70% seen once. General study findings and limits: Clonality went higher at ibrutinib response and then dropped back toward baseline at progression.

The source was PBMCs, collected at disease progression, from a patient treated with ibrutinib. The chain carries TRBV7-9 and TRBJ2-7, with 11 bases fitting TRBD1. The source is a human donor with chronic lymphocytic leukemia. CDR3 bases: TGTGCCAGCAGCGGACAGGGGGCTACCTACGAGCAGTACTTC. It is translated as CASSGQGATYEQYF.